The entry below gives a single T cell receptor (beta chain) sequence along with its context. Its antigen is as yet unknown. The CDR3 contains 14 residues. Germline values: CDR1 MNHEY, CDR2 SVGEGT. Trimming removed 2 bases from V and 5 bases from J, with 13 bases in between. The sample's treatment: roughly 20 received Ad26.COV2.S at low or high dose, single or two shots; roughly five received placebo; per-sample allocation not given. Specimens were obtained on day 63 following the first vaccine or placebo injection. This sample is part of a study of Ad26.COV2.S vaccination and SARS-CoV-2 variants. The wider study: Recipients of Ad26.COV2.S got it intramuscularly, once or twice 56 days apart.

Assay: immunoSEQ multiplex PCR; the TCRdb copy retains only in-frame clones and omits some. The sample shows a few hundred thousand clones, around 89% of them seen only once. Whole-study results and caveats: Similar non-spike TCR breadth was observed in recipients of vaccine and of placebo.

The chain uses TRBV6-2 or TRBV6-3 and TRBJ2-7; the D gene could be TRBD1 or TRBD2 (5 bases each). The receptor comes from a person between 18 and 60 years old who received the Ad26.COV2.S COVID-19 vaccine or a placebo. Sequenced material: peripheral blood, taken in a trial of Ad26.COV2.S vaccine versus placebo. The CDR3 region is CASSYARDPNEQYF. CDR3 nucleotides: TGTGCCAGCAGTTACGCCCGGGACCCAAACGAGCAGTACTTC.